This T cell receptor beta chain stems from a study of vaccination effects on CD4 cells after COVID-19. Germline lookup yields CDR1 MNHEY and CDR2 SVGAGI. This CDR3 contains 15 residues. The ends were cut back, 5 bases at V and 1 base at J, with 15 bases in the middle. Peptide-pool stimulation followed by sequencing identified expanded antigen-specific CD4+ clonotypes in the ViraFEST assay. Culture lasted about ten days before CD4+ T cell isolation. Nucleocapsid antibodies stayed negative before and after vaccination, showing no earlier SARS-CoV-2 infection. Half of the medium was exchanged for IL-2 medium on both days 3 and 7. Sequencing used immunoSEQ multiplex PCR; TCRdb keeps in-frame clones, though not all of them. The table lists some 79,000 clones, roughly 80% of them singletons, with approximately 1.9% in the top ten. Findings of the study overall: Few convalescent patients and no early post-infection timepoints were included in the study.

As concerns this clone: Its antigen is unknown.

The receptor comes from a human donor who received a COVID-19 vaccine. Source: CD4+ T cells from PBMCs cultured with HCoV-229E spike peptides, taken before COVID-19 vaccination. The V and J genes are TRBV6-5 and TRBJ2-7; D may be TRBD1 or TRBD2 (5 bases each). CDR3 protein: CASSTGFSGSYEQYV. CDR3 DNA: TGTGCCAGCAGTACAGGTTTCTCGGGGTCCTACGAGCAGTACGTC.